The 2 T cell receptor beta chains below come from one sample, sequenced in a study of CXCR3-negative and CXCR3-positive naive CD8 T cells. Overall study results and limits: The TRB CDR3s that CXCR3-positive naive cells carried were more hydrophobic than those of CXCR3-negative naive cells.

All TRB cDNA libraries came from 5' RACE performed with UMI labels. TCRdb reprocessed the 5' RACE reads; each CDR3 protein has one entry and no DNA is given. The listing contains fewer than 140,000 distinct CDR3 sequences. Antigen specificity for these receptors is unknown. The sample consisted of naive CXCR3+ CD8+ T cells from blood. Subset given: CD45RO-CCR7+CD27+CD95- naive CD8+ T cells expressing CXCR3 (TNR3+). These receptor sequences come from a human donor in good health. Some clones in this sample may be carry-over from other donors' samples.

The V gene is TRBV11-2, the J gene TRBJ2-5. The germline V gene encodes CDR1 SGHAT and CDR2 FQNNGV. This CDR3 is built from 16 residues. The CDR3 sequence is CASSHGVWEGQETQYF.

The rearrangement uses TRBV7-6 and TRBJ1-6. Germline V gene data show CDR1 as SGHVS and CDR2 as FNYEAQ. The CDR3 totals 15 residues. CDR3 loop: CASSQTTNSGSPLHF.